These 3 T cell receptor beta chains share one sample of origin, sequenced in a study of CDR3 diversity in severe acne. MiXCR, applied by TCRdb to the PCR reads, yields one record per CDR3 protein. The sample shows about 98,000 distinct CDR3 sequences, around 56% of them seen only once. The specimen was blood. Source of these receptors: a male donor with acne.

This chain uses TRBV5-4 with TRBJ1-1, with D tentatively TRBD1 (5 bases). V lost 0 bases and J 4 bases, leaving 13 bases between the germline ends. This CDR3 comprises 15 residues. Germline CDR1 reads SGHNT; CDR2 reads YYREEE (reference sequence). CDR3 in DNA: TGTGCCAGCAGCTTGGAACAGGTGAGAGGCACTGAAGCTTTCTTT. Translating it yields CASSLEQVRGTEAFF.

The CDR3 protein is CASSLPTAGELFF. CDR3 coding DNA: TGTGCCAGCAGCTTACCGACAGCCGGGGAGCTGTTTTTT. This chain links TRBV7-3 with TRBJ2-2; D may be TRBD1 (5 bases). This CDR3 comprises 13 residues. Deletions cut 2 bases from V and 6 bases from J, with 7 bases between. The V gene's germline CDR1 is SGHTA and CDR2 FQGTGA.

The chain is built from TRBV19 and TRBJ2-3; TRBD1 is a possible D gene (5 bases). Germline V gene data show CDR1 as LNHDA and CDR2 as SQIVND (reference sequence). Trimming took 9 bases from V and 3 from J, leaving 19 bases between them. The CDR3 has 15 residues. CDR3 sequence: CASTQDITGTDTQYF. CDR3 nucleotides: TGTGCCAGCACCCAGGACATCACAGGAACAGATACGCAGTATTTT.